The 11 T cell receptor beta chains listed next were all sequenced from one sample in a study of shared clonotypes between healthy human individuals. Libraries were prepared by immunoSEQ multiplex PCR; TCRdb keeps only in-frame clonotypes and omits some of them. The sample contains about 1 million clones, 75% of which appear only once. The sequenced sample was memory CD4+ T cells sorted from blood. Subset of the sample: CD45RA-negative fraction. The receptor set was obtained from a man between 18 and 35 years old in good health.

The chain joins TRBV9 to TRBJ2-1; D is undetermined. CDR1 SGDLS and CDR2 YYNGEE come from the germline V gene. V dropped 4 bases and J dropped 8 bases, with 13 bases sitting between them. The CDR3 totals 13 residues. CDR3 sequence (DNA): TGTGCCAGCAGCCCCCCGAATTGGGATGAGCAGTTCTTC. This codes for CASSPPNWDEQFF.

This clone was recorded a few times. The chain uses TRBV18 and TRBJ1-4, with D perhaps TRBD1 (5 bases). CDR1 and CDR2 from the germline V gene are KGHSH and LQKENI. This CDR3 comprises 15 residues. Trimming took 2 bases from V and 2 from J, leaving 9 bases between them. In nucleotides, the CDR3 is TGTGCCAGCTCACCAGACCAGGGCACTAATGAAAAACTGTTTTTT. Its protein is CASSPDQGTNEKLFF.

V gene TRBV11-1 combines with J gene TRBJ2-3, with a tentative D call TRBD1 (7 bases). This CDR3 is 15 amino acids long. Trimming removed 5 bases from V and 2 bases from J, with 14 bases in between. The germline CDR1 and CDR2 sequences are SGHAT and FQDESV (reference sequence). This CDR3 reads CASSPGGGFTDTQYF. The CDR3 region has the DNA TGTGCCAGCAGCCCAGGGGGAGGTTTCACAGATACGCAGTATTTT.

The chain links TRBV4-1 to TRBJ1-2, with D unresolved. Germline V gives CDR1 MGHRA, CDR2 YSYEKL. The CDR3 length is 14 residues. Trimming pared 0 bases from V and 6 bases from J, leaving 11 bases between. CDR3: CASSQDRRLDGYTF. The DNA for the CDR3 is TGCGCCAGCAGCCAAGATAGAAGACTGGATGGCTACACCTTC.

The rearrangement uses TRBV4-1 and TRBJ1-1; no clear D gene. Germline V lookup: CDR1 MGHRA, CDR2 YSYEKL. This CDR3 has 14 residues. Trimming took 4 bases from V and 0 from J, leaving 9 bases between them. In nucleotides, the CDR3 is TGCGCCAGCAGCCGCCCTACAATGAACACTGAAGCTTTCTTT. Its translation: CASSRPTMNTEAFF.

This rearrangement joins TRBV9 to TRBJ1-6, with D hard to call. V was clipped by 3 bases and J by 6 bases, with 19 bases between them. The germline gives CDR1 SGDLS, CDR2 YYNGEE. This CDR3 is 17 amino acids long. The CDR3 here is CASSATSSWGGNSPLHF. DNA of the CDR3: TGTGCCAGCAGCGCCACTAGCTCTTGGGGAGGTAATTCACCCCTCCACTTT.

The chain couples TRBV30 to TRBJ1-3; D unresolved. Germline CDR1 and CDR2: GTSNPN and SVGIG (reference sequence). The CDR3 extends over 16 amino acids. Deletions cut 4 bases from V and 0 bases from J, with 16 bases between. The CDR3 nucleotides read TGTGCCTGGAAACGTCCCGGACCCTTCTCTGGAAACACCATATATTTT. Translation: CAWKRPGPFSGNTIYF.

This clone was observed once. The chain links TRBV5-1 to TRBJ2-7; D is uncertain. Deletions cut 0 bases from V and 4 bases from J, with 8 bases between. This CDR3 is built from 13 residues. Per germline, CDR1 SGHRS and CDR2 YFSETQ. The CDR3 DNA sequence: TGCGCCAGCAGCTTGGTTTCCGGTTACGAGCAGTACTTC. This gives the protein CASSLVSGYEQYF.

This clone appeared a single time. The V and J genes are TRBV6-4 and TRBJ1-6, with D perhaps matching TRBD1 (6 bases). The V gene's germline CDR1 is MRHNA and CDR2 SNTAGT. There are 13 residues in the CDR3. V lost 3 bases to trimming and J lost 10 bases, with 10 bases between them. CDR3 residues: CASSEQGSSPLHF. The CDR3 region has the DNA TGTGCCAGCAGTGAACAGGGTAGCTCACCCCTCCACTTT.

The gene calls are TRBV25-1 and TRBJ2-3, with a tentative D call TRBD2 (5 bases). The CDR3 runs to 17 residues. Germline V gene lookup returns CDR1 MGHDK and CDR2 SYGVNS. Trimming took off 2 bases at V and 0 bases at J, with 15 bases between the two ends. CDR3 in DNA: TGTGCCAGCAGTGAACTTGGCAGCGGTGCTAGCACAGATACGCAGTATTTT. Its protein product is CASSELGSGASTDTQYF.

In this sample, this clone turned up a few times. V and J are TRBV30 and TRBJ1-3; no clear D gene. V was clipped by 2 bases and J by 4 bases, with 12 bases between them. The germline V gene encodes CDR1 GTSNPN and CDR2 SVGIG (reference sequence). This CDR3 contains 14 residues. The CDR3 spells CAWSTVKGGNTIYF. The CDR3 coding sequence is TGTGCCTGGAGTACCGTTAAGGGCGGAAACACCATATATTTT.